Presented here are 7 T cell receptor beta chains from one specimen sequenced in a study of T cells in Graves' hyperthyroidism and ophthalmopathy. RNA transcripts were the template for amplifying TCR beta CDR3 regions. First-round RT-PCR of the TCR CDR3 relied on the HTBI primer set. TCRdb ran MiXCR on the multiplex PCR reads and lists one entry per CDR3 protein. The sample contains approximately 600,000 distinct CDR3 sequences, under 15% of which appear only once. Input material: blood. The origin of the receptors is a woman between 40 and 50 years old with Graves' ophthalmopathy.

This clonotype was counted at least ten times. The V and J genes are TRBV6-1 and TRBJ1-1; D is unclear. V lost 6 bases and J 2 bases, leaving 13 bases between the germline ends. The CDR3 loop spans 14 amino acids. The V gene's germline CDR1 is MNHNS and CDR2 SASEGT. CDR3 coding DNA: TGTGCCAGCAGCAAGGAGGAAAGCAACACTGAAGCTTTCTTT. This gives the protein CASSKEESNTEAFF.

This clonotype was counted many times. The chain recombines TRBV28 with TRBJ2-7; D perhaps matches TRBD1 (5 bases). Germline V lookup: CDR1 MDHEN, CDR2 SYDVKM. V was cut by 3 bases and J by 5 bases, with 14 bases left in between. This CDR3 comprises 14 residues. For the CDR3, the DNA is TGTGCCAGCAGTTTCGGCAGGGAAGCCGACGAGCAGTACTTC. It is translated as CASSFGREADEQYF.

The chain has TRBV28 and TRBJ2-2; 8 bases agree with TRBD1. Germline assignment: CDR1 MDHEN and CDR2 SYDVKM. J lost 4 bases, V lost 4 bases, and 2 bases had no gene match. The CDR3 contains 14 residues. The CDR3, as DNA: TGTGCCAGCAGTTGGGGACAGGCCACCGGGGAGCTGTTTTTT. Translating it yields CASSWGQATGELFF.

This clonotype showed up just a few times. This chain uses TRBV4-1 with TRBJ2-5, with D unclear. This CDR3 is 15 amino acids long. CDR1 and CDR2 (germline): MGHRA, YSYEKL. V lost 0 bases and J lost 1, with 9 bases in between. CDR3 protein: CASSQEHGPQETQYF. Written as DNA, the CDR3 is TGCGCCAGCAGCCAAGAACACGGGCCCCAAGAGACCCAGTACTTC.

This clonotype was counted ten times or more. The chain couples TRBV5-1 to TRBJ2-7, with D possibly TRBD1 on 6 matching bases. Germline CDR1 reads SGHRS; CDR2 reads YFSETQ. The CDR3 runs to 14 residues. With 4 bases removed from V and 0 bases from J, the gap between germline ends came to 11 bases. CDR3 nucleotides: TGCGCCAGCAGCCGTACAGGGATCTCCTACGAGCAGTACTTC. This gives the protein CASSRTGISYEQYF. Complete variable domain (other parts from reference TRBV5-1 and TRBJ2-7): KAGVTQTPRYLIKTRGQQVTLSCSPISGHRSVSWYQQTPGQGLQFLFEYFSETQRNKGNFPGRFSGRQFSNSRSEMNVSTLELGDSALYLCASSRTGISYEQYFGPGTRLTVT.

This clonotype was found many times. The gene calls are TRBV29-1 and TRBJ2-7; possible D gene TRBD2, 6 bases. Deletions cut 3 bases from V and 6 bases from J, with 9 bases between. The CDR3 is made up of 11 amino acids. The germline CDR1 and CDR2 sequences are SQVTM and ANQGSEA. The CDR3 spells CSVESGSEQYF. The CDR3, as DNA: TGCAGCGTTGAGTCCGGGAGCGAGCAGTACTTC.

The chain couples TRBV19 to TRBJ1-5; 11 bases fit TRBD1. V lost 5 bases to trimming and J lost 1 base; unmatched junction nucleotides: 7. This CDR3 spans 17 amino acids. The germline V gene encodes CDR1 LNHDA and CDR2 SQIVND (reference sequence). CDR3 in amino acids: CASSPGTGGESNQPQHF. In DNA form, the CDR3 reads TGTGCCAGTAGTCCGGGGACAGGGGGTGAGAGCAATCAGCCCCAGCATTTT.